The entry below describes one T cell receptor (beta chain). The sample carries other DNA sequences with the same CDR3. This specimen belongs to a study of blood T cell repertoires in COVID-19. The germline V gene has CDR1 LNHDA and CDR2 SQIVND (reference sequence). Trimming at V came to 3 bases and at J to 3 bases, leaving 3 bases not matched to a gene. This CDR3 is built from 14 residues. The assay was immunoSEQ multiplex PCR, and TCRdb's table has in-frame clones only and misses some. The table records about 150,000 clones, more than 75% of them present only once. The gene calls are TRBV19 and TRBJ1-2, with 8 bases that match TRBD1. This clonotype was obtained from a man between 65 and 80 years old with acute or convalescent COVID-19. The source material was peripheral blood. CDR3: CASSIDRGDYGYTF. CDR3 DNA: TGTGCCAGTAGTATTGACAGGGGCGACTATGGCTACACCTTC.